This TCR beta chain comes out of a study of Ad26.COV2.S vaccination and SARS-CoV-2 variants. Repertoires were generated with immunoSEQ multiplex PCR, while TCRdb's copy carries only in-frame clones and drops some. The table shows 300,000 to 400,000 clones, with about nine tenths occurring only once. Treatment defined: some 19 received Ad26.COV2.S at low or high dose, single or two shots; several received placebo; per-sample allocation not given. The samples date from day 63 after the first vaccine or placebo injection. The input for sequencing was peripheral blood, taken in a trial of Ad26.COV2.S vaccine versus placebo. The clonotype comes from a person aged 18-60 years who received the Ad26.COV2.S COVID-19 vaccine or a placebo.

CDR3 sequence reads: CASSGEGYNEQFF. CDR3 nucleotide sequence: TGTGCCAGCAGTGGGGAGGGGTACAATGAGCAGTTCTTC. The V and J genes are TRBV12-3 or TRBV12-4 and TRBJ2-1; 7 positions match TRBD2. The CDR3 extends over 13 amino acids. With 5 bases clipped from V and 4 bases from J, the junction kept 2 bases outside the gene matches.